This TCR beta chain was profiled in a study of regulatory T cells in long-lasting Graves disease. Libraries of TCR beta came from iRepertoire HTBI primers plus Arm-PCR of CDR3 regions. MiXCR was run by TCRdb on the multiplex PCR reads, yielding one entry per CDR3 protein. The sample lists about 430,000 distinct CDR3 sequences; about 15% were seen once. The CDR3 is made up of 13 amino acids. Germline CDR1 LNHDA, CDR2 SQIVND (reference sequence). The trim removed 3 bases at V and 9 bases at J, leaving 4 bases unmatched. Described time point: newly diagnosed GD, antithyroid drugs for less than 3 months. PBMC-extracted RNA yielded the TCR library. This clonotype turned up a few times. These data are also associated with another study on T cells in Graves' hyperthyroidism and ophthalmopathy. That paper adds: Stability of Graves' hyperthyroidism was defined as absent ophthalmopathy progression within 18 months. Patients showing uncontrolled infection, other autoimmune disease, pregnancy or lactation were ineligible. First-round RT-PCR of the TCR CDR3 relied on the HTBI primer set.

Material: peripheral blood mononuclear cells (PBMCs), obtained at new diagnosis, from a patient treated with antithyroid drugs. The origin of this receptor is a woman in her forties with Graves disease. This chain uses TRBV19 with TRBJ2-1, with 8 bases aligning to TRBD2. CDR3 residues: CASSITGGGEQFF. The CDR3 DNA reads TGTGCCAGTAGTATCACCGGGGGGGGTGAGCAGTTCTTC.